This TCR beta chain came from a study of chemoradiotherapy in HPV16-positive cancers. As for the study in general: Candidate HPV-specific T-cell clones and common TCR motifs came from functional assays in a couple of HPV16-positive patients. Regarding the study as a whole: Functional assays defining HPV-specific T cells used only two HPV16-positive patients.

Trimming cost V 4 bases and J 6 bases; bases outside gene matches: 11. The CDR3 is made up of 15 amino acids. Germline V gives CDR1 SGDLS, CDR2 YYNGEE. Method: immunoSEQ multiplex PCR; TCRdb's copy keeps in-frame clones and lacks some. This sample yields 20,000 to 30,000 clones, of which roughly 94% are seen a single time; around 2.6% belongs to the top ten. In the case of this clone: Its antigen is unknown.

J is TRBJ1-2 and V is TRBV9; 8 nucleotides match TRBD1. Sample acquisition took place from a patient who underwent chemoradiotherapy. This receptor was identified in a human donor with HPV-associated anogenital cancer. The CDR3 reads CASSSRTGNINGYTF. CDR3 sequence (DNA): TGTGCCAGCAGCTCACGGACAGGGAACATCAATGGCTACACCTTC.